The clone carrying this T cell receptor beta chain came up once. Antigen: not known. The germline V and J ends were trimmed by 7 bases and 4 bases, with 8 bases remaining between them. This CDR3 comprises 12 residues. Germline lookup yields CDR1 MNHNY and CDR2 SVGAGI (reference sequence). This sample was taken from a study of T cell responses to AZD1222 COVID-19 vaccine. Using immunoSEQ multiplex PCR, the repertoire was profiled, and TCRdb retains in-frame clones only, with some absent. Of tens of thousands of clones listed, around 87% are singletons. Broader study findings: Repertoire sampling occurred only after the peak T cell response. The study identified only a handful of AZD1222 recipients as seropositive at baseline. Reports indicate that nearly half of spike-specific TCRs are directed at unmutated variant regions.

This chain joins TRBV6-6 and TRBJ1-5; no firm D call. This specimen consisted of peripheral blood, obtained on day 0 of MenACWY control vaccination. The receptor was isolated from an adult in good health. In DNA, the CDR3 is TGTGCCAGCAAGGACCGAAATCAGCCCCAGCATTTT. Amino acids: CASKDRNQPQHF.